This is a list of T cell receptor beta chains from one sample in a study of CD8 T cells in Susac syndrome. One entry per CDR3 protein results from TCRdb running MiXCR on the immunoSEQ multiplex PCR reads. The sample yields approximately 110,000 distinct CDR3 sequences, about 92% seen once. The sample was CD8+ T cells from PBMCs. These receptors originate from a human donor with multiple sclerosis. CDR3s include the opening cysteine and the closing phenylalanine or tryptophan.

length | V | CDR3
15 | TRBV30 | CAWSETGRGTDTQYF
15 | TRBV5-1 | CASSLVAGDTDTQYF
14 | TRBV24-1 | CATSDQTGLETQYF
13 | TRBV11-2 | CASSLGNNYGYTF
14 | TRBV5-1 | CASRETSGTYEQYF
14 | TRBV9 | CASSVGTGYYEQYF
14 | TRBV6-6 | CASSYGDSNQPQHF
16 | TRBV9 | CASSVGSGPSNEKLFF
14 | TRBV3-1 | CASSPSSGNYGYTF
15 | TRBV24-1 | CATSDRTGGTGELFF
18 | TRBV5-1 | CASSLAGSGRKSYNEQFF
17 | TRBV15 | CATSRDSPRVATDTQYF
18 | TRBV7-2 | CASSLAPDGRGPYNEQFF
17 | TRBV13 | CASSTPRSGGARETQYF
16 | TRBV5-6 | CASSLGAGTANTEAFF
14 | TRBV7-9 | CASSIGGLRNTIYF
13 | TRBV5-1 | CASSPYYTDTQYF
15 | TRBV19 | CASSGDRGWIEKLFF
14 | TRBV29-1 | CSVEARVGYNEQFF
14 | TRBV29-1 | CSSGGGRGLGEAFF
14 | TRBV29-1 | CSVEDRAETYEQYF
17 | TRBV24-1 | CATSDFDAQGLTGELFF
15 | TRBV12-3/TRBV12-4 | CASRTQAGGNQPQHF
16 | TRBV15 | CATSRGPGVRQETQYF
16 | TRBV10-3 | CAITPSGGPNTGELFF
12 | TRBV5-4 | CASSRLGYEQYF
16 | TRBV6-2/TRBV6-3 | CASSYSAARSSYGYTF
14 | TRBV29-1 | CSVEDGNSYNEQFF